The TCR beta chain under discussion was sequenced for a study of shared clonotypes between healthy human individuals. Study details: The plates for each donor numbered three CD4 naive, three CD4 memory, two CD8 naive and one CD8 memory.

The V end was cut by 1 base, the J end by 0 bases, with 7 bases between. Germline assignment: CDR1 KGHSH and CDR2 LQKENI. The CDR3 covers 14 residues. Splitting of CD4+ cells produced CD45RA+ naive and CD45RA-negative memory subsets. On this clone itself: Its target is not known.

Researchers ran the assay at a deep level. Some clones are missing from TCRdb's copy, which holds only in-frame ones; the method was immunoSEQ multiplex PCR. The table has 2 million to 2.5 million clones, around 95% seen once. General study results and limits: Across a few donors, naive CD4 shared roughly 5%, naive CD8 under 4%, memory CD4 roughly 2.4%, memory CD8 0.4%.

The receptor's source is a man aged 18 to 30 in good health. V and J are TRBV18 and TRBJ2-7, with D uncertain. The sample taken for sequencing was naive CD4+ T cells sorted from blood. Subset: CD45RA+ positively selected. The CDR3: CASSPLESSYEQYF. The CDR3 DNA sequence: TGTGCCAGCTCACCACTTGAGAGCTCCTACGAGCAGTACTTC.